The clone carrying this TCR beta chain was observed a single time. Its antigen is not identified. The data were obtained in a study of T cell responses to AZD1222 COVID-19 vaccine. About the research overall: It was second doses at about 4 or about 12 weeks that were pooled. The study's findings and limits: Spike-wide coverage was observed for vaccine-associated CD4 TCRs, with dominant responses at 160-218 and 743-854. There were mostly white British donors and more females than males, and clonal diversity was possibly underestimated.

Assay: immunoSEQ multiplex PCR; the TCRdb copy retains only in-frame clones and omits some. Of 90,000 to 100,000 clones in the sample, roughly 91% were seen once. V lost 0 bases and J 2 bases, leaving 8 bases between the germline ends. Germline CDR1 SGHRS, CDR2 YFSETQ. The CDR3 spans 14 residues. This TCR came from an adult in good health. The sample consisted of peripheral blood, taken on day 0 of AZD1222 vaccination. This chain joins TRBV5-1 and TRBJ1-1, with D hard to call. CDR3 sequence (DNA): TGCGCCAGCAGCTTGGACCCCACCAACACTGAAGCTTTCTTT. It codes for CASSLDPTNTEAFF.